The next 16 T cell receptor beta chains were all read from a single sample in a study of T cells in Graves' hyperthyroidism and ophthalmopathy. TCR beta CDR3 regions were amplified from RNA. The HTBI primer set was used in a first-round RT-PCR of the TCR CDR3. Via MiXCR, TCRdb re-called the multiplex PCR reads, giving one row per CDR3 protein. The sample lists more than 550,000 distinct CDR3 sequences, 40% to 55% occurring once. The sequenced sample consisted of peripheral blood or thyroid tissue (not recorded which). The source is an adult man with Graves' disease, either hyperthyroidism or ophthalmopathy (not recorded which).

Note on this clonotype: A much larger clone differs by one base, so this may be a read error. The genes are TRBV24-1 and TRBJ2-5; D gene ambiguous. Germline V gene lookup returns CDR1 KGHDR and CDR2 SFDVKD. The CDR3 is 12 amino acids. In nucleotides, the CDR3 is TGTGCCGCCAGTCAAACTGATGGGACCCAGTACTTC. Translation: CAASQTDGTQYF.

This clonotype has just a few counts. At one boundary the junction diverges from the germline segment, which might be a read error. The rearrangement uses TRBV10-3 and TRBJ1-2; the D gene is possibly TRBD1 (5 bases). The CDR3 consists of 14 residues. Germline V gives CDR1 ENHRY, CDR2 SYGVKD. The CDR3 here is CASSEAYDSYGYTF. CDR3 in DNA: TGTGCCAGCAGTGAAGCATACGACAGCTATGGCTACACCTTC.

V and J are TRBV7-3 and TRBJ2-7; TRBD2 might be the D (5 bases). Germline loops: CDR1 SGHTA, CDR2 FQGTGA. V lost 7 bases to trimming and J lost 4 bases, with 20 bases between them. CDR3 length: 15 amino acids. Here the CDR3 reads CASTSAGRRPYEQYF. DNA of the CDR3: TGTGCCAGCACCTCGGCGGGCAGGAGGCCGTACGAGCAGTACTTC.

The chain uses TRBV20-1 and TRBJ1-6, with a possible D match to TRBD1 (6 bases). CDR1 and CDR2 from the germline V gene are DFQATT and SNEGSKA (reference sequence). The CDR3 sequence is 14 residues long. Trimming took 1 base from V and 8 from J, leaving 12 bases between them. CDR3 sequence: CSARGMDSYSPLHF. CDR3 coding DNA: TGCAGTGCTAGAGGAATGGACAGTTATTCACCCCTCCACTTT.

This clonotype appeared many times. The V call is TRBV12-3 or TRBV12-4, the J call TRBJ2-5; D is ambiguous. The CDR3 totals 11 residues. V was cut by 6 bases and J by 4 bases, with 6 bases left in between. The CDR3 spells CASSWGETQYF. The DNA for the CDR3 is TGTGCCAGCAGCTGGGGAGAGACCCAGTACTTC.

CDR3 sequence reads: CASSVASGTSSTYEQYF. CDR3 DNA: TGTGCCAGCAGCGTAGCATCTGGGACTAGCTCTACCTACGAGCAGTACTTC. The chain combines TRBV9 with TRBJ2-7, with 9 positions matching TRBD2. Unmatched junction bases numbered 9, after V lost 0 bases and J lost 2 bases. CDR1 and CDR2 from the germline V gene are SGDLS and YYNGEE. This CDR3 spans 17 amino acids.

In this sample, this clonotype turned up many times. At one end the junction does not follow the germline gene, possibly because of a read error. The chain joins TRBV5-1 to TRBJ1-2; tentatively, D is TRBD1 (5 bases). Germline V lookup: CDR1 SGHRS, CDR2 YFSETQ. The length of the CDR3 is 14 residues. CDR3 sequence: CASRLGQSDYGYTF. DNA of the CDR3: TGCGCCAGCAGGTTGGGGCAGTCGGACTATGGCTACACCTTC.

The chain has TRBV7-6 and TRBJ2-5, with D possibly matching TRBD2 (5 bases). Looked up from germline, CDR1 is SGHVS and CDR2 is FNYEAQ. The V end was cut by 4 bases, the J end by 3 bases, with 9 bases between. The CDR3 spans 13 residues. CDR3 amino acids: CASSSERKETQYF. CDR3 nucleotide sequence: TGTGCCAGCAGCTCCGAGCGGAAAGAGACCCAGTACTTC. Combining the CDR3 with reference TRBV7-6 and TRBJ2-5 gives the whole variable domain GAGVSQSPRYKVTKRGQDVALRCDPISGHVSLYWYRQALGQGPEFLTYFNYEAQQDKSGLPNDRFSAERPEGSISTLTIQRTEQRDSAMYRCASSSERKETQYFGPGTRLLVL.

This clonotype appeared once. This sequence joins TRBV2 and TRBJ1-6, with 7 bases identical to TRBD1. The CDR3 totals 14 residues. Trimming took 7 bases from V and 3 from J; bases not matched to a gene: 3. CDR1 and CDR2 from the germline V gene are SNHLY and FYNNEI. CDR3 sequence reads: CASTPGGYNSPLHF. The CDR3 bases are TGTGCCAGCACGCCAGGGGGCTATAATTCACCCCTCCACTTT.

The DNA for the CDR3 is TGTGCCAGCAGGAGGACAGGGGAGACCTATGGCTACACCTTC. This gives the protein CASRRTGETYGYTF. The V call is TRBV14, the J call TRBJ1-2; 9 nucleotides line up with TRBD1. With V trimmed by 6 bases and J by 4 bases, 6 bases remained unmatched. This CDR3 spans 14 amino acids. CDR1 is SGHDN, CDR2 FVKESK, per germline.

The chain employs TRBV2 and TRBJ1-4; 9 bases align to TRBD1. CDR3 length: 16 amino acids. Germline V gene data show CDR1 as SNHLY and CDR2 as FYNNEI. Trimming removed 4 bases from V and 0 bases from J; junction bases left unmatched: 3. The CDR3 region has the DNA TGTGCCAGCAGTGGGACAGGGGTGGCAACTAATGAAAAACTGTTTTTT. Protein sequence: CASSGTGVATNEKLFF.

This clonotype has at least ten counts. CDR3 region: CASSLEGVGQPQHF. CDR3 DNA sequence: TGCGCCAGCAGCTTGGAGGGGGTAGGTCAGCCCCAGCATTTT. V usage is TRBV5-1 and J usage is TRBJ1-5, with a tentative D call TRBD1 (6 bases). V lost 0 bases and J 6 bases, leaving 10 bases between the germline ends. Germline CDR1 SGHRS, CDR2 YFSETQ. The CDR3 consists of 14 residues.

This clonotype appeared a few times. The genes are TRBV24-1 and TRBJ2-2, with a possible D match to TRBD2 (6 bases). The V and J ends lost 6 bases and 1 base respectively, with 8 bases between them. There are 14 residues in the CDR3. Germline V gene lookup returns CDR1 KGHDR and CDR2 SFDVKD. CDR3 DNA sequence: TGTGCCACCAGTCATAGCGGGAACACCGGGGAGCTGTTTTTT. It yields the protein CATSHSGNTGELFF.

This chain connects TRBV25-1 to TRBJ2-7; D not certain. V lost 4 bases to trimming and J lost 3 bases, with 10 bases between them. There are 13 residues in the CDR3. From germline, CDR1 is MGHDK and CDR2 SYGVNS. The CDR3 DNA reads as TGTGCCAGCAGTGTATCCTCCCTCTACGAGCAGTACTTC. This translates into CASSVSSLYEQYF.

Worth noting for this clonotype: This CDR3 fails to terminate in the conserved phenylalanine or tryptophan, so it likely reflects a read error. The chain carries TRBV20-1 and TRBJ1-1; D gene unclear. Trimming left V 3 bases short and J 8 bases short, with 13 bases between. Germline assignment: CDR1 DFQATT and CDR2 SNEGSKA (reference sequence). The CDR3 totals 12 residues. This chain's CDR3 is CSASGRTTEAFL. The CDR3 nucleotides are TGCAGTGCTAGTGGACGGACGACAGAAGCTTTCCTT.

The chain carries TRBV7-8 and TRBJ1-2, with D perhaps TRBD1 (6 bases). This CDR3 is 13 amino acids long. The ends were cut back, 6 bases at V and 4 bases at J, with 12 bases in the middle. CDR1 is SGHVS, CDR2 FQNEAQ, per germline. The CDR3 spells CASSDRQVYGYTF. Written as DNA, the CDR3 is TGTGCCAGCAGTGATCGACAGGTCTATGGCTACACCTTC.